Listed below are T cell receptor beta chains from one sample, sequenced in a study of blood T cell repertoires in COVID-19. TCRdb keeps only in-frame clones here, not all; method: immunoSEQ multiplex PCR. The sample includes more than 95,000 clones, 65% to 80% of them seen just once. The specimen sequenced was peripheral blood. The origin of the receptors is an older woman with acute or convalescent COVID-19. CDR3s include the opening cysteine and the closing phenylalanine or tryptophan. A D gene is named only where the DNA matches it firmly. Rows give clone size only sometimes, using once, few, many, or a class for an expanded clone.

D gene	V gene	J gene	clone size	CDR3 DNA	CDR3 protein
NA	TRBV11-2	TRBJ1-2	NA	TGTGCCAGCACCTTTGAACAGGGTTATGGCTACACCTTC	CASTFEQGYGYTF
TRBD2	TRBV7-9	TRBJ2-1	NA	TGTGCCAGCAGTTATCATAGCGGGGGTGTTAATGAGCAGTTCTTC	CASSYHSGGVNEQFF
NA	TRBV28	TRBJ2-7	once	TGTGCCAGCAGTCCCGGAGGGGGCCGCGTTTACGAGCAGTACTTC	CASSPGGGRVYEQYF
NA	TRBV12-3/TRBV12-4	TRBJ1-5	NA	TGTGCCAGCAGTTTTCAGAAGAATCAGCCCCAGCATTTT	CASSFQKNQPQHF
TRBD1	TRBV29-1	TRBJ1-2	NA	TGCAGCGTTGAGGGCCAGGGACAGGCCTATGGCTACACCTTC	CSVEGQGQAYGYTF
NA	TRBV7-2	TRBJ1-2	few	TGTGCCAGCAGCCGCCCTGGGGCAGGGAACTATGGCTACACCTTC	CASSRPGAGNYGYTF
TRBD2	TRBV19	TRBJ2-3	NA	TGTGCCAGTAGCACCAGGACTAGCGGGGGGCCCTGGGGCACAGATACGCAGTATTTT	CASSTRTSGGPWGTDTQYF
NA	TRBV2	TRBJ2-7	NA	TGTGCCAGTCACCTTAGTTTTGGACATCATAAGTACTTC	CASHLSFGHHKYF
TRBD1	TRBV15	TRBJ1-3	few	TGTGCCACCAGCCTCGAAAAAGGACAGGGCAACACCATATATTTT	CATSLEKGQGNTIYF
TRBD1	TRBV30	TRBJ2-7	NA	TGTGCCTGGAGGTACGGGACAGGGGGGAGTTACGAGCAGTACTTC	CAWRYGTGGSYEQYF